What follows is one TCR beta chain and its context. Its matching antigen is unknown. The data stem from a study of OX40 agonist ivuxolimab in advanced cancers. Study details: Patients were roughly 83% male with ages roughly 23 to 79, mean around 58. Prior anti-PD-1, anti-PD-L1 or anti-CTLA-4 therapy did not bar entry, and roughly 40% had some. Study conclusions and caveats: Clonal expansion was seen in CD4+ and CD8+ blood T cells by week 6 at 0.1 to 3.0 mg/kg.

The CDR3 loop spans 13 amino acids. V gave up 3 bases and J gave up 1 base, with 6 bases separating them. Germline lookup yields CDR1 MGHDK and CDR2 SYGVNS. Profiling relied on immunoSEQ multiplex PCR, and the TCRdb table lists in-frame clones only, not all of them. The repertoire has some 95,000 clones, roughly nine tenths of them found once; the top ten carry 0.7% to 0.95%. Sequencing used CD4+ or CD8+ T cells sorted from blood, obtained in a trial of the OX40 agonist ivuxolimab. The V call is TRBV25-1, the J call TRBJ1-1; TRBD1 might be the D (6 bases). The receptor was isolated from an adult with an advanced solid tumor such as melanoma, head and neck, liver or kidney cancer. The CDR3 protein is CASSEGQNTEAFF. As DNA, the CDR3 is TGTGCCAGCAGTGAGGGACAGAACACTGAAGCTTTCTTT.